The next 26 T cell receptor beta chains were all read from a single sample in a study of blood T cell repertoires in COVID-19. Here immunoSEQ multiplex PCR was the method, and the copy in TCRdb shows in-frame clones only, minus some. The data show a few hundred thousand clones, 80% to 90% seen once. Sequencing input: peripheral blood. These receptors were taken from a woman aged 45-60 years with COVID-19, enrolled during active disease.

In its sample, this clone was seen a few times. The chain links TRBV9 to TRBJ1-2; D perhaps matches TRBD1 (5 bases). The CDR3 consists of 15 residues. V dropped 0 bases and J dropped 0 bases, with 9 bases sitting between them. Germline V CDR1 and CDR2: SGDLS, YYNGEE. The CDR3 sequence is CASSVGQITNYGYTF. The CDR3 DNA reads TGTGCCAGCAGCGTAGGACAGATCACTAACTATGGCTACACCTTC. The full variable domain, rest sourced from reference TRBV9 and TRBJ1-2, is DSGVTQTPKHLITATGQRVTLRCSPRSGDLSVYWYQQSLDQGLQFLIQYYNGEERAKGNILERFSAQQFPDLHSELNLSSLELGDSALYFCASSVGQITNYGYTFGSGTRLTVV.

The rearrangement uses TRBV19 and TRBJ1-1; a possible D gene is TRBD1 (5 bases). This CDR3 has 13 residues. With 9 bases removed from V and 1 base from J, the gap between germline ends came to 12 bases. Per the germline V gene, CDR1 is LNHDA and CDR2 is SQIVND (reference sequence). Here the CDR3 DNA reads TGTGCCAGCCTCCGGAGGGGGAACACTGAAGCTTTCTTT. Translation gives CASLRRGNTEAFF.

The chain has TRBV18 and TRBJ2-5; D is unresolved. Germline V gene lookup returns CDR1 KGHSH and CDR2 LQKENI. This CDR3 region has 15 residues. V lost 2 bases to trimming and J lost 0 bases, with 10 bases between them. The CDR3 region has the DNA TGTGCCAGCTCACCAGGCCTCTTGTACCAAGAGACCCAGTACTTC. This sequence encodes CASSPGLLYQETQYF.

The gene calls are TRBV7-2 and TRBJ2-1; 11 bases are shared with TRBD2. The CDR3 consists of 15 residues. The V gene's germline CDR1 is SGHTA and CDR2 FQGNSA. J was trimmed by 5 bases and V by 3 bases; bases with no gene match: 3. The CDR3 nucleotides read TGTGCCAGCAGCTTGTCTAGCGGGGGGAACAATGAGCAGTTCTTC. It specifies CASSLSSGGNNEQFF.

The chain recombines TRBV30 with TRBJ2-1; D may be TRBD2 (6 bases). Per germline, CDR1 GTSNPN and CDR2 SVGIG (reference sequence). The CDR3 is 16 residues long. Trimming cost V 1 base and J 4 bases, with 17 bases left between them. DNA for the CDR3: TGTGCCTGGAGTGGCCCTGGTAGCGGTCAGTACAATGAGCAGTTCTTC. Protein product: CAWSGPGSGQYNEQFF.

The V and J genes are TRBV18 and TRBJ1-2; 7 nucleotides match TRBD1. The CDR3 length is 15 residues. The V gene's germline CDR1 is KGHSH and CDR2 LQKENI. J gave up 7 bases and V 0 bases, and 8 bases lay outside the gene matches. CDR3 DNA: TGTGCCAGCTCACCACCCCCCAAGGGGGCTCCTGGCTACACCTTC. Its translation: CASSPPPKGAPGYTF.

The CDR3 region is CASSLQGVGSYNEQFF. Here the CDR3 DNA reads TGCGCCAGCAGCTTGCAGGGGGTAGGCTCCTACAATGAGCAGTTCTTC. The V gene is TRBV5-1, the J gene TRBJ2-1; 7 bases are a match to TRBD1. The trim removed 1 base at V and 0 bases at J, leaving 4 bases unmatched. CDR1 is SGHRS and CDR2 is YFSETQ in the germline V gene. This CDR3 is 16 amino acids long.

The V call is TRBV24-1, the J call TRBJ2-3; possible D gene TRBD2, 5 bases. V lost 3 bases to trimming and J lost 6 bases, with 15 bases between them. CDR1 and CDR2 from the germline V gene are KGHDR and SFDVKD. The CDR3 has 15 amino acids. The CDR3 protein is CATSDRGTSLDTQYF. The CDR3 DNA is TGTGCCACCAGTGATCGGGGAACTAGTTTGGATACGCAGTATTTT.

This chain joins TRBV4-1 and TRBJ1-2, with TRBD1 matching 8 bases. The trim removed 0 bases at V and 3 bases at J, leaving 3 bases unmatched. Germline assignment: CDR1 MGHRA and CDR2 YSYEKL. The CDR3 has 15 residues. This CDR3 is CASSQEGTGYYGYTF. The CDR3 DNA sequence: TGCGCCAGCAGCCAAGAGGGGACAGGTTACTATGGCTACACCTTC.

The chain has TRBV4-2 and TRBJ2-1; no reliable D call. Germline V lookup: CDR1 LGHNA, CDR2 YNFKEQ. V lost 0 bases, J lost 5 bases, and 8 bases lay in between. The CDR3 is 14 amino acids. The CDR3 spells CASSQDKADNEQFF. DNA for the CDR3: TGTGCCAGCAGCCAAGATAAAGCCGACAATGAGCAGTTCTTC.

The chain uses TRBV5-1 and TRBJ2-7; the D gene is possibly TRBD1 (5 bases). The germline gives CDR1 SGHRS, CDR2 YFSETQ. Trimming took 0 bases from V and 3 from J, leaving 13 bases between them. This CDR3 has 15 residues. The CDR3 bases are TGCGCCAGCAGCTTGGCCCAGGGCTCCAACTACGAGCAGTACTTC. Translated: CASSLAQGSNYEQYF.

A word on this clone: This sample includes further DNA sequences coding for the same CDR3. V is TRBV11-3 and J is TRBJ1-1; D might be TRBD1 (5 bases). The length of the CDR3 is 12 residues. Germline V gene data show CDR1 as SGHNT and CDR2 as YENEEA. V was cut by 4 bases and J by 4 bases, with 7 bases left in between. CDR3 bases: TGTGCCAGCAGCTCCCAGGGCACTGAAGCTTTCTTT. The encoded protein is CASSSQGTEAFF. Full variable domain (outside the CDR3, taken from reference TRBV11-3 and TRBJ1-1): EAGVVQSPRYKIIEKKQPVAFWCNPISGHNTLYWYLQNLGQGPELLIRYENEEAVDDSQLPKDRFSAERLKGVDSTLKIQPAELGDSAVYLCASSSQGTEAFFGQGTRLTVV.

A single count supports this clone. V usage is TRBV15 and J usage is TRBJ1-2, with D possibly being TRBD1 (6 bases). Between the trimmed V and J ends, which lost 2 bases and 0 bases, there was a span of 10 bases. The CDR3 is made up of 15 amino acids. Germline V lookup: CDR1 LNHNV, CDR2 YYDKDF (reference sequence). As DNA, the CDR3 is TGTGCCACCAGCAGAAGGACAGCAGCTAACTATGGCTACACCTTC. Its protein product is CATSRRTAANYGYTF.

V and J are TRBV19 and TRBJ2-2, with 11 bases fitting TRBD2. The CDR3 runs 15 residues. Germline trimming cut 8 bases from V and 5 bases from J; bases unmatched to any gene: 7. The V gene's germline CDR1 is LNHDA and CDR2 SQIVND (reference sequence). The CDR3 sequence is CASRLRTSGTGELFF. The CDR3 DNA reads as TGTGCCAGTCGGCTTAGGACTAGCGGGACCGGGGAGCTGTTTTTT.

The chain is built from TRBV10-3 and TRBJ1-5, with D perhaps TRBD1 (6 bases). Germline CDR1 reads ENHRY; CDR2 reads SYGVKD. Trimming left V 3 bases short and J 1 base short, with 13 bases between. CDR3 length equals 16 residues. The CDR3 bases are TGTGCCATCAGTGACGAGGACAGTCACAGCAATCAGCCCCAGCATTTT. Protein: CAISDEDSHSNQPQHF.

The CDR3: CASSLNRPRTAEAFF. The CDR3 nucleotides read TGTGCCAGCAGCTTAAACAGGCCACGAACCGCTGAAGCTTTCTTT. This chain links TRBV7-3 with TRBJ1-1, with TRBD1 as a possible D gene (5 bases). Germline assignment: CDR1 SGHTA and CDR2 FQGTGA. This CDR3 comprises 15 residues. Trimming removed 1 base from V and 6 bases from J, with 15 bases in between.

J is TRBJ1-4 and V is TRBV19, with 7 bases lining up with TRBD1. V shed 3 bases and J 7 bases; nucleotides not matched to a gene: 11. The germline gives CDR1 LNHDA, CDR2 SQIVND (reference sequence). The CDR3 runs to 16 residues. The CDR3 DNA sequence: TGTGCCAGTAGTATCGGAGGGGGCAAGGGGCGTGAAAAACTGTTTTTT. This sequence encodes CASSIGGGKGREKLFF.

V and J are TRBV5-6 and TRBJ2-7, with 9 bases aligning to TRBD2. Germline V lookup: CDR1 SGHDT, CDR2 YYEEEE. V was pared by 1 base and J by 5 bases, with 7 bases of the junction left unmatched. The length of the CDR3 is 15 residues. The CDR3 reads CASSLYVAGVNEQYF. The CDR3 DNA reads TGTGCCAGCAGCTTGTATGTAGCGGGAGTTAACGAGCAGTACTTC.

The chain combines TRBV27 with TRBJ2-2, with a weak D call TRBD2 (6 bases). The germline gives CDR1 MNHEY, CDR2 SMNVEV (reference sequence). This CDR3 comprises 16 residues. With 2 bases removed from V and 2 bases from J, the gap between germline ends came to 12 bases. The CDR3 nucleotides read TGTGCCAGCAGTTTAGGGGCGGGATTAAACACCGGGGAGCTGTTTTTT. Translated, it gives CASSLGAGLNTGELFF.

This chain links TRBV18 with TRBJ1-1; no reliable D call. V dropped 0 bases and J dropped 6 bases, with 14 bases sitting between them. CDR1 and CDR2 from the germline V gene are KGHSH and LQKENI. CDR3 length equals 15 residues. CDR3 loop: CASSPPYSASAEAFF. The CDR3 coding sequence is TGTGCCAGCTCACCACCTTACAGTGCGTCAGCTGAAGCTTTCTTT.

This chain uses TRBV6-5 with TRBJ2-2; 8 bases fit TRBD1. The CDR3 spans 14 residues. In germline, CDR1 is MNHEY, CDR2 SVGAGI. Unmatched junction bases numbered 4, after V lost 6 bases and J lost 4 bases. CDR3 in DNA: TGTGCCAGCAGGGACAGGGCGTTCACCGGGGAGCTGTTTTTT. Its translation: CASRDRAFTGELFF.

J is TRBJ2-1 and V is TRBV6-5, with TRBD2 matching over 7 bases. Germline V lookup: CDR1 MNHEY, CDR2 SVGAGI. J gave up 2 bases and V 8 bases, and 6 bases lay outside the gene matches. This CDR3 comprises 14 residues. The CDR3 coding sequence is TGTGCCAGCTCGGGAGCGGGAACCTACAATGAGCAGTTCTTC. Translated, it gives CASSGAGTYNEQFF.

The rearrangement links TRBV7-2 to TRBJ1-5; D gene ambiguous. This CDR3 has 15 residues. Germline V CDR1 and CDR2: SGHTA, FQGNSA. Between the trimmed V and J ends, which lost 5 bases and 0 bases, there was a span of 11 bases. CDR3 protein: CASSPEAYSNQPQHF. In DNA, the CDR3 is TGTGCCAGCAGCCCCGAGGCCTATAGCAATCAGCCCCAGCATTTT.

The chain joins TRBV7-5 to TRBJ2-1; the table names TRBD2, a call not compared with the DNA. TRBV7-5 is marked as a pseudogene. This CDR3 contains 17 residues. The CDR3 region is CARSREGGGERDNEQFF. The CDR3 nucleotides are TGTGCCAGAAGCCGAGAGGGGGGGGGAGAGCGAGACAATGAGCAGTTCTTC.

The CDR3 DNA reads as TGTGCCAGCAGGGTAGCGGGACTGAGCACAGATACGCAGTATTTT. The encoded protein is CASRVAGLSTDTQYF. This chain connects TRBV2 to TRBJ2-3; 8 bases are a match to TRBD2. The germline CDR1 and CDR2 sequences are SNHLY and FYNNEI. This CDR3 is built from 15 residues. V was clipped by 6 bases and J by 0 bases; unmatched bases: 5.

The chain is built from TRBV24-1 and TRBJ2-2; tentative D call: TRBD2 (5 bases). Trimming left V 6 bases short and J 1 base short, with 17 bases between. This CDR3 is 17 amino acids long. The germline V gene has CDR1 KGHDR and CDR2 SFDVKD. CDR3 DNA: TGTGCCACCAGTTTTGCCGAGGGCGGATTGAACACCGGGGAGCTGTTTTTT. It specifies CATSFAEGGLNTGELFF.